Below are 21 T cell receptor beta chains sequenced from a single sample in a study of regulatory T cells in long-lasting Graves disease. Building the TCR beta libraries relied on iRepertoire HTBI primers, and CDR3 regions underwent Arm-PCR. TCRdb redid the calling of the multiplex PCR reads with MiXCR, one entry per CDR3 protein. The sample shows around 470,000 distinct CDR3 sequences, 11% to 15% of them seen only once. Documented time point: newly diagnosed GD, antithyroid drugs for less than 3 months. Preparation of the TCR library used RNA extracted from PBMCs. These data are also associated with another study on T cells in Graves' hyperthyroidism and ophthalmopathy.

Sequencing was performed on peripheral blood mononuclear cells (PBMCs), taken at new diagnosis, from a patient treated with antithyroid drugs. The receptors here all came from a woman in her forties or fifties with Graves disease.

The sample holds a few counts of this clonotype. This chain uses TRBV9 with TRBJ2-5, with 14 bases lining up with TRBD2. V shed 4 bases and J 3 bases; nucleotides not matched to a gene: 5. This CDR3 has 16 residues. Germline loops: CDR1 SGDLS, CDR2 YYNGEE. CDR3: CASSTQGLAGEETQYF. In DNA, the CDR3 is TGTGCCAGCAGCACCCAGGGACTAGCGGGAGAAGAGACCCAGTACTTC.

J is TRBJ2-7 and V is TRBV5-4; D tentatively fits TRBD1 or TRBD2 (5 bases each). Trimming removed 4 bases from V and 2 bases from J, with 22 bases in between. Germline assignment: CDR1 SGHNT and CDR2 YYREEE (reference sequence). This CDR3 has 17 amino acids. In DNA, the CDR3 is TGTGCCAGCAGCACCACACCTCCGGGACGGCAGACCTACGAGCAGTACTTC. This sequence encodes CASSTTPPGRQTYEQYF.

This clonotype was picked up a small number of times. The rearrangement joins TRBV5-5 to TRBJ2-2, with 11 bases matching TRBD2. CDR3 length equals 17 residues. Losses at the gene ends were 3 bases for V and 4 bases for J; bases not matched to a gene: 8. Per germline, CDR1 SGHKS and CDR2 YYEKEE (reference sequence). CDR3 loop: CASSWANLAGGTGELFF. As DNA, the CDR3 is TGTGCCAGCAGCTGGGCGAACCTAGCGGGAGGCACCGGGGAGCTGTTTTTT.

The table lists this clonotype with many counts. The rearrangement joins TRBV6-2 or TRBV6-3 to TRBJ2-1; 7 positions agree with TRBD2. The CDR3 runs 16 residues. Germline V gene lookup returns CDR1 MNHEY and CDR2 SVGEGT. J gave up 1 base and V 0 bases, and 3 bases lay outside the gene matches. The CDR3 region has the DNA TGTGCCAGCAGTTACTCGGGTAGCGGGTCCTACAATGAGCAGTTCTTC. It yields the protein CASSYSGSGSYNEQFF.

The V gene is TRBV6-1, the J gene TRBJ1-5; a possible D gene is TRBD1 (6 bases). Germline assignment: CDR1 MNHNS and CDR2 SASEGT. This CDR3 comprises 15 residues. V was shortened by 5 bases and J by 5 bases, with 16 bases between the two germline ends. The CDR3 nucleotides read TGTGCCAGCAGTACGGACAGCGGACGATATCAGCCCCAGCATTTT. This sequence encodes CASSTDSGRYQPQHF.

This clonotype was detected ten times or more. The V and J genes are TRBV27 and TRBJ1-2; 8 positions match TRBD1. The CDR3 is 14 amino acids. The germline V gene encodes CDR1 MNHEY and CDR2 SMNVEV (reference sequence). Unmatched junction bases numbered 8, after V lost 5 bases and J lost 6 bases. CDR3 sequence reads: CASSASDRGHGYTF. The CDR3 region has the DNA TGTGCCAGCAGTGCGTCCGACAGGGGACATGGCTACACCTTC.

This chain connects TRBV9 to TRBJ2-1, with 9 bases identical to TRBD1. Germline loops: CDR1 SGDLS, CDR2 YYNGEE. The CDR3 is made up of 15 amino acids. J lost 6 bases, V lost 0 bases, and 4 bases had no gene match. The CDR3: CASSVGDRDSNEQFF. The CDR3 nucleotides read TGTGCCAGCAGCGTAGGGGACAGGGACAGCAATGAGCAGTTCTTC.

This clonotype was counted between two and nine times. This chain connects TRBV10-3 to TRBJ2-1, with TRBD1 matching over 9 bases. Trimming cost V 8 bases and J 5 bases; bases outside gene matches: 13. The CDR3 covers 16 residues. Germline CDR1 ENHRY, CDR2 SYGVKD. CDR3 sequence (DNA): TGTGCCATCGCCCGAGGACCGGGACAGGGAGACAATGAGCAGTTCTTC. Translation: CAIARGPGQGDNEQFF.

The genes are TRBV3-1 and TRBJ2-1; 10 bases are shared with TRBD2. The CDR3 is made up of 17 amino acids. After removal of 0 bases from V and 4 bases from J, the junction contained 6 bases not matched to a gene. From germline, CDR1 is LGHDT and CDR2 YNNKEL (reference sequence). CDR3 loop: CASSQDWLTSGYNEQFF. CDR3 in DNA: TGTGCCAGCAGCCAAGATTGGTTGACTAGCGGGTACAATGAGCAGTTCTTC.

The CDR3 sequence is CASLPPGPYYEQYF. DNA of the CDR3: TGTGCCAGCTTACCGCCGGGACCTTACTACGAGCAGTACTTC. The J gene is TRBJ2-7, the V gene TRBV18; either TRBD1 or TRBD2 may supply D (5 bases each). This CDR3 has 14 residues. Per the germline V gene, CDR1 is KGHSH and CDR2 is LQKENI. The V end was cut by 7 bases, the J end by 3 bases, with 16 bases between. Based on the CDR3 plus reference TRBV18 and TRBJ2-7, the full variable domain is NAGVMQNPRHLVRRRGQEARLRCSPMKGHSHVYWYRQLPEEGLKFMVYLQKENIIDESGMPKERFSAEFPKEGPSILRIQQVVRGDSAAYFCASLPPGPYYEQYFGPGTRLTVT.

This clonotype has more than one count but fewer than ten. The chain employs TRBV13 and TRBJ2-7; 9 bases map to TRBD2. Unmatched junction bases numbered 9, after V lost 0 bases and J lost 0 bases. The CDR3 has 18 amino acids. CDR1 and CDR2 from the germline V gene are PRHDT and FYEKMQ (reference sequence). CDR3 in DNA: TGTGCCAGCAGCTTAGGTGGACCTAGCGGGAAGAGCTCCTACGAGCAGTACTTC. This sequence encodes CASSLGGPSGKSSYEQYF.

This clonotype was found many times. V and J are TRBV5-1 and TRBJ2-1, with TRBD2 identical over 10 bases. Per the germline V gene, CDR1 is SGHRS and CDR2 is YFSETQ. This CDR3 contains 20 residues. Germline trimming cut 0 bases from V and 8 bases from J; bases unmatched to any gene: 20. The CDR3 sequence: CASSLAEDSSGGKPWHEQFF. In nucleotides, the CDR3 is TGCGCCAGCAGCTTGGCCGAGGACTCTAGCGGGGGAAAGCCCTGGCATGAGCAGTTCTTC.

In its sample, this clonotype was seen a few times. The V gene is TRBV20-1, the J gene TRBJ2-1; TRBD2 matches at 11 bases. The length of the CDR3 is 15 residues. The germline CDR1 and CDR2 sequences are DFQATT and SNEGSKA (reference sequence). Trimming took 6 bases from V and 6 from J; bases not matched to a gene: 10. The CDR3 DNA reads as TGCAGTGCCAACTTAGCGGGAGGGCCCACCAATGAGCAGTTCTTC. It encodes CSANLAGGPTNEQFF.

This clonotype was counted ten times or more. The chain recombines TRBV5-1 with TRBJ2-7; D remains ambiguous. V was clipped by 3 bases and J by 3 bases, with 10 bases between them. Germline values: CDR1 SGHRS, CDR2 YFSETQ. CDR3 length equals 13 residues. In DNA form, the CDR3 reads TGCGCCAGCAGCTGTCGGGTTTTCTACGAGCAGTACTTC. This gives the protein CASSCRVFYEQYF.

In this sample, this clonotype turned up many times. The rearrangement uses TRBV11-1 and TRBJ2-5, with D uncertain. The CDR3 runs 12 residues. V was cut by 8 bases and J by 3 bases, with 10 bases left in between. CDR1 SGHAT and CDR2 FQDESV come from the germline V gene (reference sequence). CDR3 residues: CASYGAEETQYF. The CDR3 DNA sequence: TGTGCCAGCTACGGTGCAGAAGAGACCCAGTACTTC.

Remarks on this clonotype: A much larger clone differs from this one at a single base, so this may be a read error. V is TRBV28 and J is TRBJ2-3; 7 bases match TRBD2. Losses at the gene ends were 8 bases for V and 4 bases for J; bases not matched to a gene: 15. This CDR3 spans 16 amino acids. Looked up from germline, CDR1 is MDHEN and CDR2 is SYDVKM. In DNA form, the CDR3 reads TGTGCCAGCGGTACTGCTCCGGGACGGGGGGCAGATACGCAGTATTTT. Translation gives CASGTAPGRGADTQYF. The full variable domain, with the rest looked up from reference TRBV28 and TRBJ2-3, is DVKVTQSSRYLVKRTGEKVFLECVQDMDHENMFWYRQDPGLGLRLIYFSYDVKMKEKGDIPEGYSVSREKKERFSLILESASTNQTSMYLCASGTAPGRGADTQYFGPGTRLTVL.

The sample holds many counts of this clonotype. The chain combines TRBV5-1 with TRBJ1-5, with D perhaps matching TRBD1 (6 bases). The CDR3 totals 15 residues. Looked up from germline, CDR1 is SGHRS and CDR2 is YFSETQ. V gave up 4 bases and J gave up 5 bases, with 16 bases separating them. The CDR3 DNA reads as TGCGCCAGCAGCCCGGCAGGGGCGCTGGATCAGCCCCAGCATTTT. Its protein is CASSPAGALDQPQHF.

CDR3 nucleotide sequence: TGTGCCAGCAGCCTCCTGACAGCCCATGGCTACACCTTC. Protein sequence: CASSLLTAHGYTF. The rearrangement links TRBV5-4 to TRBJ1-2; TRBD1 might be the D (5 bases). The V gene lost 4 bases and the J gene lost 6 bases, with 13 bases spanning the gap. This CDR3 contains 13 residues. In germline, CDR1 is SGHNT, CDR2 YYREEE (reference sequence). Using reference TRBV5-4 and TRBJ1-2 for the parts outside the CDR3, the full variable domain is ETGVTQSPTHLIKTRGQQVTLRCSSQSGHNTVSWYQQALGQGPQFIFQYYREEENGRGNFPPRFSGLQFPNYSSELNVNALELDDSALYLCASSLLTAHGYTFGSGTRLTVV.

This clonotype turned up a few times. This rearrangement joins TRBV20-1 to TRBJ2-1; 11 bases are a match to TRBD2. Germline V gene data show CDR1 as DFQATT and CDR2 as SNEGSKA (reference sequence). The length of the CDR3 is 19 residues. J gave up 2 bases and V 8 bases, and 20 bases lay outside the gene matches. Here the CDR3 DNA reads TGCAGTTCCCAGGCGATGCTAGCGGGAGGCGGTAGGACCTACAATGAGCAGTTCTTC. It encodes CSSQAMLAGGGRTYNEQFF.

The sample holds a few counts of this clonotype. The chain combines TRBV6-1 with TRBJ1-2; a possible D gene is TRBD1 (6 bases). Deletions cut 2 bases from V and 8 bases from J, with 15 bases between. This CDR3 contains 14 residues. Germline CDR1 MNHNS, CDR2 SASEGT. The CDR3 nucleotides read TGTGCCAGCAGTGAAAGGGGGGGGGTTGGGGGCTACACCTTC. It is translated as CASSERGGVGGYTF.

This clonotype was observed at least ten times. V and J are TRBV7-8 and TRBJ2-7; a weak D match, TRBD1 (7 bases). Per the germline V gene, CDR1 is SGHVS and CDR2 is FQNEAQ. Trimming took 4 bases from V and 3 from J, leaving 16 bases between them. This CDR3 has 15 amino acids. The CDR3 loop is CASSSDREARYEQYF. The CDR3 region has the DNA TGTGCCAGCAGCTCCGACAGGGAGGCCCGCTACGAGCAGTACTTC. The full variable domain, its missing parts supplied by reference TRBV7-8 and TRBJ2-7, is GAGVSQSPRYKVAKRGQDVALRCDPISGHVSLFWYQQALGQGPEFLTYFQNEAQLDKSGLPSDRFFAERPEGSVSTLKIQRTQQEDSAVYLCASSSDREARYEQYFGPGTRLTVT.